A single TCR beta chain is shown here with its context. Its target is unknown. The CDR3 covers 14 residues. Germline CDR1 reads SNHLY; CDR2 reads FYNNEI. V lost 5 bases, J lost 7 bases, and 7 bases stayed unmatched. This sample is drawn from a study of PD-L1 blockade in urothelial cancer. In the study overall: Patients' atezolizumab regimen, 1,200 mg intravenously every 3 weeks, began around 2014. In the patient group, about 85% of the roughly 29 were males with bladder-origin urothelial cancer. The researchers analyzed blood 3 weeks (second dose) and 6 weeks after treatment start.

The study's findings and limits: Tumor-associated TCR clones expanded more in blood at 3 weeks in patients with durable benefit.

Produced via immunoSEQ multiplex PCR; TCRdb's table is partial and in-frame only. The profile shows roughly 90,000 clones, roughly 90% of them singletons. This specimen consisted of PBMCs, obtained around atezolizumab (anti-PD-L1) treatment. The receptor comes from a man aged 60-69 years with urothelial cancer. V is TRBV2 and J is TRBJ2-5; 10 bases fit TRBD2. The CDR3 DNA reads as TGTGCCAGCAGTCCTAGCGGGGGATCGGGGACCCAGTACTTC. Its protein product is CASSPSGGSGTQYF.